What follows describes a single T cell receptor (beta chain). The sample belongs to a study of identical twins. TCRdb fed the 5' RACE reads into MiXCR, producing one record per CDR3 protein. This repertoire shows around 550,000 distinct CDR3 sequences, around 15% found once; its top ten account for roughly 0.43%. CDR3 length equals 15 residues. The germline CDR1 and CDR2 sequences are DFQATT and SNEGSKA (reference sequence). V gave up 1 base and J gave up 4 bases; unmatched junction bases: 7. This same sample was also part of a study on yellow fever vaccine responses in identical twins.

The chain joins TRBV20-1 to TRBJ2-5; TRBD2 aligns across 9 bases. The specimen sequenced was CD4+ T cells sorted from blood. This clonotype was sampled from a woman aged 18-29 years in good health. DNA of the CDR3: TGCAGTGCTAGAGTTATAGCGGGGGCCTCAGAGACCCAGTACTTC. It yields the protein CSARVIAGASETQYF.